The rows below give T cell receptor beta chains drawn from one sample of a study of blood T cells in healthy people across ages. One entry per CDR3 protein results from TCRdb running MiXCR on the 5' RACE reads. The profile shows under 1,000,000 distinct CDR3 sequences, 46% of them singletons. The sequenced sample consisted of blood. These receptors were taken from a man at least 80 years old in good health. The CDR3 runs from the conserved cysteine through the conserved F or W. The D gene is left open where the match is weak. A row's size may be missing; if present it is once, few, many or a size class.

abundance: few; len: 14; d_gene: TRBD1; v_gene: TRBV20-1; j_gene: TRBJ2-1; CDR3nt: TGCAGTGCTACCCGACAGGGGTCCTACAATGAGCAGTTCTTC; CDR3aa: CSATRQGSYNEQFF
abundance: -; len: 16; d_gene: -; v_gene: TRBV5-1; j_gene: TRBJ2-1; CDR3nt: TGCGCCAGCAGCTTGCAAGGCGGGGCCCTCTCCAATGAGCAGTTCTTC; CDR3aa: CASSLQGGALSNEQFF
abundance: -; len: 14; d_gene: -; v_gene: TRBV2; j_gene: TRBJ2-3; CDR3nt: TGTGCCAGCAGACCGTTGTTAGGGCAAGATACGCAGTATTTT; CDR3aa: CASRPLLGQDTQYF
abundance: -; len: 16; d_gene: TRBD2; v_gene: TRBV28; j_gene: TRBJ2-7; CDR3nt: TGTGCCAGCAGACCACCTACTAGCGGGAGGTCCTACGAGCAGTACTTC; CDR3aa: CASRPPTSGRSYEQYF
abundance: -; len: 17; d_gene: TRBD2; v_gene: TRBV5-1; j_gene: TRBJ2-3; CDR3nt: TGCGCCAGCAGCCTCGGGATAGCGGGGATTAGCACAGATACGCAGTATTTT; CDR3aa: CASSLGIAGISTDTQYF
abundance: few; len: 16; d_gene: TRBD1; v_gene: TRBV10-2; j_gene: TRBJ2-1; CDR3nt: TGCGCCAGCAGTGACTCCGGGACAGGGGTTCATGGTGAGCAGTTCTTC; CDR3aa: CASSDSGTGVHGEQFF
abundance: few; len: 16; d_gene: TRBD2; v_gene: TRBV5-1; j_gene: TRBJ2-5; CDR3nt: TGCGCCAGCAGACCTGGACTAGCGGACCACCAAGAGACCCAGTACTTC; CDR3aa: CASRPGLADHQETQYF
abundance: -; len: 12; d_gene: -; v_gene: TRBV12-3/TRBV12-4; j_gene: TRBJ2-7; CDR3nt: TGTGCTAGAGCCGGGTCATCCTACGAGCAGTACTTC; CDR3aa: CARAGSSYEQYF
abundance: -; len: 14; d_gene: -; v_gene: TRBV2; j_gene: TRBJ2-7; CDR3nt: TGTGCCAGCAGTGAATACCGGGGCTCCTACGAGCAGTACTTC; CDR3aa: CASSEYRGSYEQYF
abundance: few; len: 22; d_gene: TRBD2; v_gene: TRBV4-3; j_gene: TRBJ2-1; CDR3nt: TGCGCCAGCAGCCAAGCCTATTCCCACGCGGGAGCTAATGATGGGGCTTATAATGAGCAGTTCTTC; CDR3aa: CASSQAYSHAGANDGAYNEQFF
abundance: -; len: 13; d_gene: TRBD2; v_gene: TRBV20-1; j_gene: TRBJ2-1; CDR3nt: TGCAGTGCCCGAGCGGGAGGGCCGGGTGAGCAGTTCTTC; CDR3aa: CSARAGGPGEQFF
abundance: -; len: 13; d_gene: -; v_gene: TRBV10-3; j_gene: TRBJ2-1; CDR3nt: TGTGCCATCAGTGAGACCGCAGGTCACGAGCAGTTCTTC; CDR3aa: CAISETAGHEQFF
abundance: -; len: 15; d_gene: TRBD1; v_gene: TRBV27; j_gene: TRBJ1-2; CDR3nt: TGTGCCAGCAGTTTAGTACAGGGGGAGGTCTATGGCTACACCTTC; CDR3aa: CASSLVQGEVYGYTF
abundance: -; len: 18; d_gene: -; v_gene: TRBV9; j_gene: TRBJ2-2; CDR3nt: TGTGCCAGCAGCGTTAACCCCCTTGGGGGGACGAACACCGGGGAGCTGTTTTTT; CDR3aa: CASSVNPLGGTNTGELFF
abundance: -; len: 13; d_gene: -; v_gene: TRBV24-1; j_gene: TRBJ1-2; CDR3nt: TGTGCCACCAGCGATAGGGAACACCGCCGCTACACCTTC; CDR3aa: CATSDREHRRYTF
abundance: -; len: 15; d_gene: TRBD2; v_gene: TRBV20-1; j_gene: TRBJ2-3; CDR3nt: TGCAGTGCTAGAGCCCCTAGCGGGAGGGCCTCGCCGCAGTATTTT; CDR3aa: CSARAPSGRASPQYF
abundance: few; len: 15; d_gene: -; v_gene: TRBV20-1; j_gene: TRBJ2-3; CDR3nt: TGCAGTGCACCCCCGGAGGGATGGGGCACAGATACGCAGTATTTT; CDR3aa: CSAPPEGWGTDTQYF
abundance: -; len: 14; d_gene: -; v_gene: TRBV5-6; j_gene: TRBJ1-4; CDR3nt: TGTGCCAGCAGCTCTCAGAGTTCTCGCGAAAAACTGTTTTTT; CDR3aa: CASSSQSSREKLFF
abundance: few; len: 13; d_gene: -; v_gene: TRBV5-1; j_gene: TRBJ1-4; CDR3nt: TGCGCCAGCAGGAGAGGGGAGGGTGAAAAACTGTTTTTT; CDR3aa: CASRRGEGEKLFF
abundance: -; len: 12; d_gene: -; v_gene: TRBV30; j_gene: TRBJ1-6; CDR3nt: TGTGCCTGGTCGGGAAGGGAATCACCCCTCCACTTT; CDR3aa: CAWSGRESPLHF
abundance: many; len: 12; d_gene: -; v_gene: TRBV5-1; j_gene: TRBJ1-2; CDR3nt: TGCGCCAGCAGTGGGGGAGTCTATGGCTACACCTTC; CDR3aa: CASSGGVYGYTF
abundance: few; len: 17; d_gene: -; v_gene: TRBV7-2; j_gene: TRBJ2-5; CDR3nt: TGTGCCAGCAGCTTAGCGAGGTCTGGCGCAGCCCGGGAGACCCAGTACTTC; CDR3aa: CASSLARSGAARETQYF